A selection of T cell receptor beta chains follows, all from one sample in a study of T-cell memory formation after mild COVID-19. One entry per CDR3 protein, called by TCRdb with MiXCR from the 5' RACE reads. The sample carries about 27,000 distinct CDR3 sequences, 7.4% recorded once. Sequencing was carried out using PBMCs or a T cell subset sorted from them (not recorded which). The receptors stem from an adult woman who had mild COVID-19 (a few samples of this study predate the infection). Cell type and time point are not known. The CDR3 runs from the conserved cysteine through the conserved F or W. The order of the fields is clone size, D gene, V gene, J gene, CDR3 protein, CDR3 DNA. D genes are given only for firm matches. Some rows mark clone size as missing; the rest say once, few, many or name a class of expanded clone.

>many|.|TRBV7-2|TRBJ1-1
CASSLTAGSTEAFF
TGTGCCAGCAGCTTAACGGCAGGGAGCACTGAAGCTTTCTTT
>medium-sized|.|TRBV5-1|TRBJ2-7
CASSLEILDEQYF
TGCGCCAGCAGCTTGGAAATATTGGACGAGCAGTACTTC
>many|TRBD1|TRBV5-1|TRBJ2-1
CASSTGQGMKFF
TGCGCCAGCAGCACCGGACAGGGGATGAAGTTCTTC
>many|.|TRBV24-1|TRBJ2-7
CATSDSRMGLSAYEQYF
TGTGCCACCAGTGATTCGAGAATGGGACTTTCCGCCTACGAGCAGTACTTC
>many|.|TRBV12-3/TRBV12-4|TRBJ1-2
CASNIGGIGYTF
TGTGCCAGCAATATCGGGGGGATCGGCTACACCTTC
>many|.|TRBV7-3|TRBJ2-3
CASSFGLADTQYF
TGTGCCAGCAGCTTCGGACTGGCAGATACGCAGTATTTT
>many|.|TRBV10-3|TRBJ1-3
CAISESIGTPRTGNTIYF
TGTGCCATCAGTGAGTCGATAGGGACGCCGAGGACTGGAAACACCATATATTTT
>.|TRBD2|TRBV15|TRBJ2-2
CATSFWRGGNTGELFF
TGTGCCACCAGCTTTTGGCGGGGGGGGAACACCGGGGAGCTGTTTTTT
>many|TRBD2|TRBV2|TRBJ2-1
CASRAGGSGGPSSYNEQFF
TGTGCCAGCAGGGCCGGGGGAAGCGGGGGGCCGAGCTCCTACAATGAGCAGTTCTTC
>many|.|TRBV7-6|TRBJ2-1
CASSSPFTAGINNEQFF
TGTGCCAGCAGCTCACCTTTTACGGCGGGGATTAACAATGAGCAGTTCTTC